A single TCR beta chain is shown here with its context. In the original analysis: How many nucleated cells were present was estimated from reference gene primer amplification. The data were produced by immunoSEQ multiplex PCR, yet TCRdb's version contains in-frame clones alone and is incomplete. V, J and clone size are those of that table, while D and trimming were read from the DNA. Of 90,000 or so clones listed, approximately 84% are singletons. The data belong to a study of blood T cell repertoires in COVID-19. Overall study: COVID-19 samples, acute and convalescent, were from the United States, Italy and Spain. PBMCs, B-cell-depleted T cells, or T cells were the source of the cDNA or gDNA that made up the material.

This CDR3 contains 12 residues. V lost 3 bases, J lost 7 bases, and 9 bases lay in between. The germline CDR1 and CDR2 sequences are ENHRY and SYGVKD. Sequencing used peripheral blood. The receptor was isolated from an elderly man with active or convalescent COVID-19. This sequence joins TRBV10-3 and TRBJ1-1; no reliable D call. This CDR3 is CAISDPGDEAFF. As DNA, the CDR3 is TGTGCCATCAGTGACCCGGGAGATGAAGCTTTCTTT.